The 19 T cell receptor beta chains in this list originate from one sample, sequenced in a study of cytomegalovirus exposure and HLA in healthy donors (dated by TCRdb to the late 2010s). Receptors were amplified or captured by the immunoSEQ multiplex PCR assay. For the multiplex PCR, a mixture combining 60 forward primers for TCR Vbeta segments and 13 reverse primers for TCR Jbeta segments was used. TCRdb re-hosts the immuneACCESS table, in-frame sequences only. Its copies lack some clones; in the studies checked, an unresolved V gene accounts for under half of them, and the cause for the rest is not known. This sample has fewer than 200,000 clones in its table, and around three quarters of those were observed once. Around 3.4% of the sample belongs to the ten largest clones. The sequenced sample was PBMCs. Receptors originate from a young man in good health and CMV-seropositive.

V and J are TRBV6-1 and TRBJ1-4, with no clear D. Germline V gives CDR1 MNHNS, CDR2 SASEGT. The CDR3 is 12 residues long. V was shortened by 1 base and J by 10 bases, with 7 bases between the two germline ends. The CDR3 DNA reads as TGTGCCAGCAGTGAAGTCTTCCGAAAACTGTTTTTT. It codes for CASSEVFRKLFF.

The rearrangement links TRBV15 to TRBJ2-7, with 7 nucleotides matching TRBD1. CDR1 is LNHNV, CDR2 YYDKDF, per germline (reference sequence). After removal of 1 base from V and 3 bases from J, the junction contained 6 bases not matched to a gene. The CDR3 length is 15 residues. As DNA, the CDR3 is TGTGCCACCAGCAGAGGTGGGGACAGCCGCTACGAGCAGTACTTC. Translated, it gives CATSRGGDSRYEQYF.

The V gene is TRBV7-6, the J gene TRBJ2-7; 7 bases line up with TRBD1. The CDR3 is 15 amino acids. The germline CDR1 and CDR2 sequences are SGHVS and FNYEAQ. Unmatched junction bases numbered 7, after V lost 5 bases and J lost 0 bases. The CDR3 protein is CASSPSGQSSYEQYF. The CDR3 region has the DNA TGTGCCAGCAGCCCTTCGGGACAGAGCTCCTACGAGCAGTACTTC.

The chain uses TRBV18 and TRBJ2-7; 11 nucleotides match TRBD1. Germline loops: CDR1 KGHSH, CDR2 LQKENI. V was clipped by 0 bases and J by 9 bases; unmatched bases: 10. CDR3 length: 16 residues. The CDR3 region is CASSPPGQGARGGQYF. The CDR3 DNA follows: TGTGCCAGCTCACCACCAGGACAGGGGGCCAGGGGCGGGCAGTACTTC.

This chain connects TRBV4-1 to TRBJ1-2, with D uncertain. The V end lost 0 bases, the J end lost 4 bases, and 6 bases lay between the germline ends. This CDR3 spans 13 amino acids. In germline, CDR1 is MGHRA, CDR2 YSYEKL. The CDR3 region has the DNA TGCGCCAGCAGCCAAGACAACACCTATGGCTACACCTTC. This codes for CASSQDNTYGYTF.

This sequence joins TRBV2 and TRBJ2-7; 7 bases line up with TRBD2. The CDR3 runs to 12 residues. Germline CDR1 reads SNHLY; CDR2 reads FYNNEI. Losses at the gene ends were 10 bases for V and 6 bases for J; bases not matched to a gene: 9. The chain's CDR3 is CATTGGGAEQYF. The CDR3, as DNA: TGTGCCACAACTGGGGGAGGGGCCGAGCAGTACTTC.

This chain uses TRBV7-9 with TRBJ1-2, with D unresolved. The length of the CDR3 is 12 residues. The germline V and J ends were trimmed by 6 bases and 4 bases, with 9 bases remaining between them. The germline CDR1 and CDR2 sequences are SEHNR and FQNEAQ (reference sequence). The CDR3 sequence: CASREAGYGYTF. In DNA form, the CDR3 reads TGTGCCAGCAGGGAAGCAGGCTATGGCTACACCTTC.

This rearrangement joins TRBV14 to TRBJ1-6; 9 nucleotides line up with TRBD1. The V gene's germline CDR1 is SGHDN and CDR2 FVKESK. V dropped 7 bases and J dropped 7; count of bases not matched to a gene: 5. The CDR3 spans 14 residues. The CDR3 sequence is CASNQDRGNSPLHF. DNA for the CDR3: TGTGCCAGCAACCAGGACAGGGGAAATTCACCCCTCCACTTT.

The J gene is TRBJ2-5, the V gene TRBV5-1; D unclear. V was clipped by 2 bases and J by 2 bases, with 7 bases between them. There are 13 residues in the CDR3. Germline V gene data show CDR1 as SGHRS and CDR2 as YFSETQ. The CDR3 region has the DNA TGCGCCAGCAGCTTCCTACAGCAAGAGACCCAGTACTTC. It translates to CASSFLQQETQYF. The variable domain in full, with the rest retrieved from reference TRBV5-1 and TRBJ2-5, is KAGVTQTPRYLIKTRGQQVTLSCSPISGHRSVSWYQQTPGQGLQFLFEYFSETQRNKGNFPGRFSGRQFSNSRSEMNVSTLELGDSALYLCASSFLQQETQYFGPGTRLLVL.

This clone showed up just a few times. This chain uses TRBV15 with TRBJ1-1, with D perhaps matching TRBD1 (6 bases). The CDR3 sequence is 18 residues long. Germline lookup yields CDR1 LNHNV and CDR2 YYDKDF (reference sequence). V was cut by 5 bases and J by 1 base, with 23 bases left in between. As DNA, the CDR3 is TGTGCCACCAGCGGAACTCTTTTAGGGACACCTTGGAACACTGAAGCTTTCTTT. It specifies CATSGTLLGTPWNTEAFF. Filled out from reference TRBV15 and TRBJ1-1, the complete variable domain reads DAMVIQNPRYQVTQFGKPVTLSCSQTLNHNVMYWYQQKSSQAPKLLFHYYDKDFNNEADTPDNFQSRRPNTSFCFLDIRSPGLGDTAMYLCATSGTLLGTPWNTEAFFGQGTRLTVV.

A few counts support this clone. This chain connects TRBV5-1 to TRBJ2-1, with 9 bases that match TRBD2. The germline gives CDR1 SGHRS, CDR2 YFSETQ. The CDR3 consists of 15 residues. V shed 2 bases, J shed 7 bases, and the junction held 7 bases outside the gene matches. Here the CDR3 reads CASSFSGGLNNEQFF. The CDR3 DNA reads TGCGCCAGCAGCTTTAGCGGGGGACTTAATAATGAGCAGTTCTTC.

This clone has more than one count but fewer than ten. This chain links TRBV27 with TRBJ2-2, with TRBD1 matching 10 bases. The CDR3 covers 15 residues. Losses at the gene ends were 3 bases for V and 4 bases for J; bases not matched to a gene: 2. Germline values: CDR1 MNHEY, CDR2 SMNVEV (reference sequence). Here the CDR3 reads CASSFRTGGTGELFF. The CDR3 DNA is TGTGCCAGCAGTTTTAGGACAGGGGGCACCGGGGAGCTGTTTTTT.

The chain is built from TRBV2 and TRBJ2-7; TRBD2 might be the D (7 bases). Per germline, CDR1 SNHLY and CDR2 FYNNEI. Trimming shortened V by 4 bases and J by 0 bases, and 13 bases separated the two germline ends. The CDR3 contains 15 residues. CDR3: CASSAAGASSYEQYF. In nucleotides, the CDR3 is TGTGCCAGCAGTGCGGCGGGGGCTAGCTCCTACGAGCAGTACTTC.

This clone was detected a few times. V usage is TRBV4-1 and J usage is TRBJ1-1; TRBD1 is a possible D gene (6 bases). V dropped 3 bases and J dropped 0 bases, with 8 bases sitting between them. There are 14 residues in the CDR3. Germline CDR1 reads MGHRA; CDR2 reads YSYEKL. The CDR3 DNA follows: TGCGCCAGCAGCCAGGCAGGGGTGAACACTGAAGCTTTCTTT. Amino acids: CASSQAGVNTEAFF.

This clone was counted between two and nine times. The genes are TRBV28 and TRBJ1-2, with 7 bases that match TRBD1. The CDR3 totals 12 residues. Germline V gene sequence: CDR1 MDHEN, CDR2 SYDVKM. Losses at the gene ends were 4 bases for V and 5 bases for J; bases not matched to a gene: 1. This chain's CDR3 is CASSSTGYGYTF. CDR3 DNA sequence: TGTGCCAGCAGTTCGACAGGGTATGGCTACACCTTC.

This sequence joins TRBV30 and TRBJ1-4; D is undetermined. CDR3 length: 13 amino acids. Germline V lookup: CDR1 GTSNPN, CDR2 SVGIG (reference sequence). Trimming shortened V by 4 bases and J by 4 bases, and 10 bases separated the two germline ends. This CDR3 reads CAWTDGLNEKLFF. CDR3 nucleotide sequence: TGTGCCTGGACGGACGGACTTAATGAAAAACTGTTTTTT.

This clone showed up just a few times. This sequence joins TRBV4-3 and TRBJ2-5; no firm D call. This CDR3 has 14 residues. The germline gives CDR1 LGHNA, CDR2 YSLEER. The V gene lost 0 bases and the J gene lost 5 bases, with 10 bases spanning the gap. The CDR3 region has the DNA TGCGCCAGCAGCCAAGAAATTAGCTGGGAGACCCAGTACTTC. Amino acid sequence: CASSQEISWETQYF.

The sample holds one count of this clone. The CDR3 DNA follows: TGTGCCAGCAGCTTAGCAGGGAGGGAGATGAACACTGAAGCTTTCTTT. Translating gives CASSLAGREMNTEAFF. V usage is TRBV7-6 and J usage is TRBJ1-1; D unclear. With 0 bases removed from V and 0 bases from J, the gap between germline ends came to 11 bases. The germline gives CDR1 SGHVS, CDR2 FNYEAQ. The CDR3 is 16 residues long.

This clone appeared a few times. The CDR3 loop reads CASSLTGTNEKLFF. The CDR3 bases are TGTGCCAGCAGCCTGACAGGGACTAATGAAAAACTGTTTTTT. The chain has TRBV27 and TRBJ1-4; TRBD1 matches at 7 bases. In germline, CDR1 is MNHEY, CDR2 SMNVEV (reference sequence). The CDR3 sequence is 14 residues long. V lost 6 bases to trimming and J lost 2 bases; unmatched junction nucleotides: 3.